What follows describes a single T cell receptor (beta chain). Antigen: not known. Its ends do not fully match the called genes, so a read error is possible. This entry comes from a study of CD8 T cells in Susac syndrome. Overall study results and limits: The study recognized that the number of individuals in its TCR sequencing and HLA analysis was relatively small.

CDR1 is SSHAT, CDR2 FNYEAQ, per germline (reference sequence). This CDR3 is built from 16 residues. With random hexamers, roughly 0.5 to 1 ug RNA was reverse transcribed. TCRdb reprocessed the immunoSEQ multiplex PCR reads via MiXCR and lists one record per CDR3 protein. In the table there are 140,000 to 150,000 distinct CDR3 sequences, nearly 97% of which are singletons. Blood CD8+ and CD4+ T cells underwent high-throughput TCR beta sequencing. Patients having Susac syndrome satisfied recently defined diagnostic criteria for definite or probable disease. Negative isolation was used for CD8+ and CD4+ T cells, and FACS enrichment was applied to TEMRA cells.

The rearrangement joins TRBV7-7 to TRBJ2-5; TRBD2 aligns across 14 bases. The sequenced sample was CD4+ T cells from PBMCs. The TCR comes from a human donor with Susac syndrome. Here the CDR3 DNA reads TGTGCTAGCAGCTTATCGGGACTAGCGGGAGCGGAGACCCAGTACTTC. Encoded protein: CASSLSGLAGAETQYF.